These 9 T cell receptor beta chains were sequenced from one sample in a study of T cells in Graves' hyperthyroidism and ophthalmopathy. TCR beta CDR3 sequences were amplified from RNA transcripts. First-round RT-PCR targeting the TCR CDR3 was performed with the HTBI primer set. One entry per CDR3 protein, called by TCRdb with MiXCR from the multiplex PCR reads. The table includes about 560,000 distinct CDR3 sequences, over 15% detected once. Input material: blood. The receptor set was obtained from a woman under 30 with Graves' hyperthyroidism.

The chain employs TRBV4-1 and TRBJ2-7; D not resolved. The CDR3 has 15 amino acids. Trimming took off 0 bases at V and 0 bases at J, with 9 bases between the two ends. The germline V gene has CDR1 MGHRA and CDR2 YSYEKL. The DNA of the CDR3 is TGCGCCAGCAGCCAAGATCGTGTGGGCTCCTACGAGCAGTACTTC. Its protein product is CASSQDRVGSYEQYF.

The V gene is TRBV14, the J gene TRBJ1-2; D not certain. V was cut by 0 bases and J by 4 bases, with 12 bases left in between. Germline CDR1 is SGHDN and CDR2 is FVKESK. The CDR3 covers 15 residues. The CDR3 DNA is TGTGCCAGCAGCCAAGACATCGGGGAAGGCTATGGCTACACCTTC. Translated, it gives CASSQDIGEGYGYTF.

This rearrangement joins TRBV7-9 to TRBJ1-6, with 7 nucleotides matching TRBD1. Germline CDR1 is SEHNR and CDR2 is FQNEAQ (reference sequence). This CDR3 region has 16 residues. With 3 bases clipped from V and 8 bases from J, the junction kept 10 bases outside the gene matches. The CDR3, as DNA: TGTGCCAGCAGCTTTAGACCCCCGGGACAGTATTCACCCCTCCACTTT. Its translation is CASSFRPPGQYSPLHF.

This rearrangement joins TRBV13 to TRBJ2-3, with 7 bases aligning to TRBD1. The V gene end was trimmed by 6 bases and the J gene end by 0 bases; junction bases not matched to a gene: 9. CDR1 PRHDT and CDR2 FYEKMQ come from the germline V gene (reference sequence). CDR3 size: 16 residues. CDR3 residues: CASSSTGERSTDTQYF. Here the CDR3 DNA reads TGTGCCAGCAGTTCCACAGGGGAACGGAGCACAGATACGCAGTATTTT.

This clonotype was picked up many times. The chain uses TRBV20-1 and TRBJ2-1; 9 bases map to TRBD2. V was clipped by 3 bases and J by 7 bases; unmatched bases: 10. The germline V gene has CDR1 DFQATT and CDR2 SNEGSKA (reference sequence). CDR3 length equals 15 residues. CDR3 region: CSASELAGTLNEQFF. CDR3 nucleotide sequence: TGCAGTGCTAGTGAGCTAGCGGGGACCCTAAATGAGCAGTTCTTC.

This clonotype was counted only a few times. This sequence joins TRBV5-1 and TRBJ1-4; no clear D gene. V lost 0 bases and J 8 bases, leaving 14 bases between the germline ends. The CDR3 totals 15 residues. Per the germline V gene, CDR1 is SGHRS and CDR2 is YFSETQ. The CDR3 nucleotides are TGCGCCAGCAGCTTGGTGGAGGCAATCGGAGAAAAACTGTTTTTT. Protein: CASSLVEAIGEKLFF.

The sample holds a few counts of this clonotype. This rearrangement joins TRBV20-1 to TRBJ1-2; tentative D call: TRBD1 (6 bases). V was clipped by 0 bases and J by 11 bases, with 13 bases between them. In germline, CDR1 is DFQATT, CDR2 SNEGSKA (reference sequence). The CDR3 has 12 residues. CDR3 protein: CSARDYGQLYTF. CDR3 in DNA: TGCAGTGCTAGAGATTACGGACAGCTATACACCTTC.

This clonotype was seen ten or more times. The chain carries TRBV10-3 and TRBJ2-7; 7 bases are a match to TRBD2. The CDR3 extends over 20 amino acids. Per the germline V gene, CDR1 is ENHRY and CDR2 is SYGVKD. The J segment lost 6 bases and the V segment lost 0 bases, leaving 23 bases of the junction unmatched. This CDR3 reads CAISESIFRTAGVSSPEQYF. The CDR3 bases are TGTGCCATCAGTGAGTCGATTTTTCGGACTGCGGGAGTTTCAAGCCCCGAGCAGTACTTC.

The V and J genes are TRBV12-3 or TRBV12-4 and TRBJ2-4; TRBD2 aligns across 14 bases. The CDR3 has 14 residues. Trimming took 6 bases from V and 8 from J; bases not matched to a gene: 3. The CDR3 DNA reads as TGTGCCAGCAGGGGGACTAGCGGGAGTCACATTCAGTACTTC. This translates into CASRGTSGSHIQYF.